Listed below are T cell receptor beta chains from one sample, sequenced in a study of response to subunit inactivated influenza vaccine. TCRdb processed the RT-PCR reads anew with MiXCR; each CDR3 protein has one entry. The sample records about 180,000 distinct CDR3 sequences, about 11% being singletons. The source material was CD8+ T cells sorted from PBMCs, sampled less than 30 months after vaccination. Receptors originate from a man between 50 and 69 years old who received an inactivated influenza vaccine. The CDR3 runs from the conserved cysteine through the conserved F or W. The order of the fields is clone size, V gene, CDR3 protein. The size entry is marked missing in some rows and otherwise reads once, few, many or a size class.

clone_size: -
v_call: TRBV9
cdr3_aa: CASSVASGGGYEQYF

clone_size: few
v_call: TRBV28
cdr3_aa: CASSFGGAGELFF

clone_size: -
v_call: TRBV20-1
cdr3_aa: CSVSDPDNSPLHF

clone_size: few
v_call: TRBV27
cdr3_aa: CASRRGTGVYNEQFF

clone_size: many
v_call: TRBV7-2
cdr3_aa: CASILSGGVADTQYF

clone_size: -
v_call: TRBV6-2/TRBV6-3
cdr3_aa: CASSVVLNTEAFF

clone_size: many
v_call: TRBV10-3
cdr3_aa: CAIGWSNYEQYF

clone_size: many
v_call: TRBV5-1
cdr3_aa: CASSLGESSYNEQFF

clone_size: -
v_call: TRBV4-3
cdr3_aa: CASSPGTSGSGANVLTF

clone_size: few
v_call: TRBV28
cdr3_aa: CASSFDGSFYEQYF

clone_size: -
v_call: TRBV11-2
cdr3_aa: CASSLLLTSMRDEETQYF

clone_size: few
v_call: TRBV10-3
cdr3_aa: CAISRGEVAYNEQFF